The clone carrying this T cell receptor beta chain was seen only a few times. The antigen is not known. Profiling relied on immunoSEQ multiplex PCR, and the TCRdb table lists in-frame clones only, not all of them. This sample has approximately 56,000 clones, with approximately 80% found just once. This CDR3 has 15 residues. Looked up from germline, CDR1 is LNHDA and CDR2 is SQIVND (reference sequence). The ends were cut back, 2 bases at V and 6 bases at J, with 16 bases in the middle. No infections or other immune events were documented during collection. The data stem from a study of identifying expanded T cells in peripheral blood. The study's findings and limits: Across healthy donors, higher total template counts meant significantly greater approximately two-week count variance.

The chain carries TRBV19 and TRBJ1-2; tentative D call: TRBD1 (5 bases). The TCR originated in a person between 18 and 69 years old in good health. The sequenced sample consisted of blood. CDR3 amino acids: CASSIQGGRRDGYTF. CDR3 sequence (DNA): TGTGCCAGTAGTATACAGGGAGGGCGTCGGGATGGCTACACCTTC.